This TCR beta chain was recovered during a study of cytomegalovirus exposure and HLA in healthy donors. Study-wide background: As an earlier analysis found, about 190 million T cells yielded 90 million to 140 million unique TCR beta sequences. Study-level points and caveats: Prediction of most subjects' HLA-A and HLA-B alleles by TCR beta sequences was reportedly accurate.

The PCR was carried out with 60 Vbeta primers and 13 Jbeta primers. The method was immunoSEQ multiplex PCR; TCRdb's version includes in-frame clones alone and lacks a portion of them. The sample records fewer than 200,000 clones, roughly 87% being singletons. Comments on this clone: Its antigen is as yet unknown.

Trimming cost V 2 bases and J 4 bases, with 14 bases left between them. Germline V gene lookup returns CDR1 LNHNV and CDR2 YYDKDF (reference sequence). The CDR3 is 15 amino acids. Sequenced sample: PBMCs. The clonotype was recovered from a woman aged 50 to 65 in good health and CMV-seronegative. The chain links TRBV15 to TRBJ1-2, with a weak D call TRBD1 (6 bases). The CDR3 loop reads CATSRPQQGSYGYTF. The CDR3 bases are TGTGCCACCAGCAGACCTCAACAGGGAAGCTATGGCTACACCTTC.